Below, one T cell receptor (beta chain) is given with its context. Its antigen is currently unknown. These data belong to a study of OX40 agonist ivuxolimab in advanced cancers. The wider study: Dose-escalation patients' cancers were hepatocellular carcinoma, melanoma, renal cell or head and neck cancer.

General study points: The authors did not determine the antigen specificity of the expanded peripheral T cells.

Trimming left V 5 bases short and J 7 bases short, with 11 bases between. This CDR3 has 13 residues. Germline V gene data show CDR1 as LNHNV and CDR2 as YYDKDF (reference sequence). Data came from immunoSEQ multiplex PCR; TCRdb stores just in-frame clones and leaves some out. The table includes 50,000 to 75,000 clones, just under 90% detected once. This rearrangement joins TRBV15 to TRBJ1-4; no firm D call. This TCR derives from an adult with an advanced solid tumor such as melanoma, head and neck, liver or kidney cancer. Specimen: CD4+ or CD8+ T cells sorted from blood, collected in a trial of the OX40 agonist ivuxolimab. The CDR3 nucleotides read TGTGCCACCAGCTGGAGGGTGGGTGAAAAACTGTTTTTT. The encoded protein is CATSWRVGEKLFF.